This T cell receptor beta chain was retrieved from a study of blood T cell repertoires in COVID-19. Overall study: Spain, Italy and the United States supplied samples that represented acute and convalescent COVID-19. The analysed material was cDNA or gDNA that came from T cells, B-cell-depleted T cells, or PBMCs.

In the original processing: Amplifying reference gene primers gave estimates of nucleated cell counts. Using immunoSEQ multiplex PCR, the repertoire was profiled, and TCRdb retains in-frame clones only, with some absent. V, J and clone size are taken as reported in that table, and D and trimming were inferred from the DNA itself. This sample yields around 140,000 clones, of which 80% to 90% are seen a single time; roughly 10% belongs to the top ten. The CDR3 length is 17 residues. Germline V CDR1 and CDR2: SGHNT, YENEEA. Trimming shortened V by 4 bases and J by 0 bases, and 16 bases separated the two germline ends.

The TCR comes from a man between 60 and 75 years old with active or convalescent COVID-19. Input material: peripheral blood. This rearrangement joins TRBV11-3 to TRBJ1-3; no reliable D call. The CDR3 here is CASSWAETVSSGNTIYF. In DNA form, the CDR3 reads TGTGCCAGCAGCTGGGCTGAGACGGTGAGCTCTGGAAACACCATATATTTT.